This entry concerns a single T cell receptor beta chain. Its antigen is currently unknown. TCRdb's copy holds only in-frame clones and misses some; the assay was immunoSEQ multiplex PCR. The sample consists of 4,900 or so clones, approximately 67% of them appearing once. In germline, CDR1 is MNHEY, CDR2 SVGAGI. This CDR3 region has 14 residues. Trimming shortened V by 4 bases and J by 2 bases, and 12 bases separated the two germline ends. The sample belongs to a study of CD8 T cell repertoires and HIV-1 epitope variants. The sequenced sample was cultured CD8+ T cells derived from PBMCs. V and J are TRBV6-5 and TRBJ2-7; D gene uncertain. The source is a male donor with HIV. The CDR3 DNA reads TGTGCCAGCAGTTCAGATGTCTCGGCCTACGAGCAGTACTTC. It codes for CASSSDVSAYEQYF.